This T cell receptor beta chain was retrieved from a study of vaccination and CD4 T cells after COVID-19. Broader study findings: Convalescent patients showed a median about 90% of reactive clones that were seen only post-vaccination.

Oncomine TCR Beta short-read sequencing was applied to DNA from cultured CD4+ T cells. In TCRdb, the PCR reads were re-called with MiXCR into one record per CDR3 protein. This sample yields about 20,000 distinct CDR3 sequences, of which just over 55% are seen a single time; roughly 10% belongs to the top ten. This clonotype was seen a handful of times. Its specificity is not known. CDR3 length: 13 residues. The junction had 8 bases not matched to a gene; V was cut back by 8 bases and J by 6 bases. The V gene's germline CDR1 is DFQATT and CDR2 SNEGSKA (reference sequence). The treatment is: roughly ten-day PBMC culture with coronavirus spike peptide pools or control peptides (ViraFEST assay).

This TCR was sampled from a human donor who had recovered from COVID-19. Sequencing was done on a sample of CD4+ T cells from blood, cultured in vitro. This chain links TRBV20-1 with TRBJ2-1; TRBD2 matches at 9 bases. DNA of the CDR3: TGCAGTCCCAAGACTAGCGGTAGCAATGAGCAGTTCTTC. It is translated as CSPKTSGSNEQFF.